Below are 24 T cell receptor beta chains sequenced from a single sample in a study of T cell clones after liver transplantation. Assay: immunoSEQ multiplex PCR; the TCRdb copy retains only in-frame clones and omits some. The sample yields about 45,000 clones, roughly 84% seen once. Here the sequenced sample was CD4+ T cells from blood, taken 24 months after liver transplant. Receptors originate from a human patient who received a liver transplant. Some T cells may be the graft donor's.

V is TRBV20-1 and J is TRBJ1-1; no clear D gene. V dropped 3 bases and J dropped 11 bases, with 13 bases sitting between them. Germline values: CDR1 DFQATT, CDR2 SNEGSKA (reference sequence). This CDR3 is 11 amino acids long. The DNA of the CDR3 is TGCAGTGCTAGCCCGACGAGCGGGGCTTTCTTT. Its protein product is CSASPTSGAFF.

This CDR3 reads CASSLGSGANVLTF. As DNA, the CDR3 is TGTGCCAGCAGTCTAGGATCTGGGGCCAACGTCCTGACTTTC. The V call is TRBV6-1, the J call TRBJ2-6; no definite D call. V was pared by 5 bases and J by 1 base, with 6 bases between. This CDR3 has 14 residues. Germline loops: CDR1 MNHNS, CDR2 SASEGT.

A few counts support this clone. This sequence joins TRBV5-6 and TRBJ2-1; D may be TRBD2 (6 bases). The ends were cut back, 4 bases at V and 5 bases at J, with 16 bases in the middle. Per germline, CDR1 SGHDT and CDR2 YYEEEE. This CDR3 contains 15 residues. In DNA form, the CDR3 reads TGTGCCAGCAGCCGCCCTGGGACTCGACACAATGAGCAGTTCTTC. Its protein is CASSRPGTRHNEQFF.

V usage is TRBV6-1 and J usage is TRBJ1-5; a possible D gene is TRBD1 (6 bases). CDR3 length equals 14 residues. V was cut by 1 base and J by 6 bases, with 10 bases left in between. Germline CDR1 and CDR2: MNHNS and SASEGT. DNA for the CDR3: TGTGCCAGCAGTGAAGGAGGGGGGGTTCAGCCCCAGCATTTT. Translated, it gives CASSEGGGVQPQHF.

This rearrangement joins TRBV28 to TRBJ2-7; maybe TRBD2 (5 bases). Trimming shortened V by 10 bases and J by 5 bases, and 15 bases separated the two germline ends. This CDR3 spans 12 amino acids. CDR1 and CDR2 (germline): MDHEN, SYDVKM. The CDR3: CATAREIDEQYF. In DNA, the CDR3 is TGTGCCACCGCGAGGGAAATCGACGAGCAGTACTTC.

The count of this clone is one. V is TRBV29-1 and J is TRBJ2-5; D not certain. V was cut by 6 bases and J by 2 bases, with 16 bases left in between. The CDR3 sequence is 14 residues long. Per germline, CDR1 SQVTM and CDR2 ANQGSEA. The CDR3: CSVGLGSTQETQYF. The CDR3 nucleotides read TGCAGCGTCGGGCTAGGTTCGACTCAAGAGACCCAGTACTTC.

This clone occurred once. V and J are TRBV15 and TRBJ1-5; D not resolved. Germline lookup yields CDR1 LNHNV and CDR2 YYDKDF (reference sequence). The V gene lost 1 base and the J gene lost 7 bases, with 5 bases spanning the gap. The CDR3 is 12 residues long. The CDR3 sequence is CATSRGLQPQHF. CDR3 coding DNA: TGTGCCACCAGCAGAGGCCTCCAGCCCCAGCATTTT.

The chain has TRBV4-1 and TRBJ1-4, with TRBD1 as a possible D gene (6 bases). V lost 1 base and J 0 bases, leaving 12 bases between the germline ends. This CDR3 comprises 17 residues. Germline values: CDR1 MGHRA, CDR2 YSYEKL. This CDR3 reads CASSQGGRGSTNEKLFF. In DNA form, the CDR3 reads TGCGCCAGCAGCCAAGGTGGGAGGGGGTCAACTAATGAAAAACTGTTTTTT.

This rearrangement joins TRBV27 to TRBJ1-2; D may be TRBD1 (5 bases). The CDR3 has 14 amino acids. Trimming removed 5 bases at V and 2 bases at J, with 12 bases between. Germline V CDR1 and CDR2: MNHEY, SMNVEV (reference sequence). As DNA, the CDR3 is TGTGCCAGCAGTGCCCGGGGGGACAACTATGGCTACACCTTC. Translated: CASSARGDNYGYTF.

The chain is built from TRBV27 and TRBJ1-2; TRBD1 agrees at 9 bases. With 9 bases clipped from V and 7 bases from J, the junction kept 12 bases outside the gene matches. The germline V gene has CDR1 MNHEY and CDR2 SMNVEV (reference sequence). The CDR3 is 14 residues long. In DNA, the CDR3 is TGTGCCAGTACAATGAACAGGGGGCTAGGTGGCTACACCTTC. Translated, it gives CASTMNRGLGGYTF.

This chain connects TRBV25-1 to TRBJ1-6; D unclear. The CDR3 consists of 13 residues. Trimming left V 1 base short and J 8 bases short, with 6 bases between. Per the germline V gene, CDR1 is MGHDK and CDR2 is SYGVNS. The CDR3 loop is CASSELRDSPLHF. The CDR3 DNA reads TGTGCCAGCAGTGAATTACGCGATTCACCCCTCCACTTT.

The V and J genes are TRBV7-3 and TRBJ2-1; 13 nucleotides align to TRBD2. The trim removed 0 bases at V and 8 bases at J, leaving 10 bases unmatched. This CDR3 region has 18 residues. Germline V lookup: CDR1 SGHTA, CDR2 FQGTGA. The CDR3 here is CASSLTIRTSGGPHEQFF. The DNA of the CDR3 is TGTGCCAGCAGCTTAACGATCAGGACTAGCGGGGGCCCACATGAGCAGTTCTTC. The variable domain in full, with the rest retrieved from reference TRBV7-3 and TRBJ2-1, is GAGVSQTPSNKVTEKGKYVELRCDPISGHTALYWYRQSLGQGPEFLIYFQGTGAADDSGLPNDRFFAVRPEGSVSTLKIQRTERGDSAVYLCASSLTIRTSGGPHEQFFGPGTRLTVL.

V and J are TRBV4-1 and TRBJ2-3, with D perhaps TRBD2 (6 bases). Germline V gives CDR1 MGHRA, CDR2 YSYEKL. This CDR3 contains 16 residues. Trimming stripped 0 bases from V and 4 bases from J, with 14 bases between. The CDR3 region is CASSQDGGSVADTQYF. CDR3 coding DNA: TGCGCCAGCAGCCAAGATGGAGGGTCCGTCGCAGATACGCAGTATTTT.

The rearrangement uses TRBV27 and TRBJ1-6, with D perhaps matching TRBD1 (5 bases). CDR1 MNHEY and CDR2 SMNVEV come from the germline V gene (reference sequence). Trimming removed 3 bases at V and 5 bases at J, with 8 bases between. The CDR3 consists of 14 residues. CDR3 DNA: TGTGCCAGCAGTTTGATGGGGCATAATTCACCCCTCCACTTT. Its translation: CASSLMGHNSPLHF.

In this sample, this clone turned up a few times. This chain uses TRBV27 with TRBJ2-4; D remains unclear. Germline V gene lookup returns CDR1 MNHEY and CDR2 SMNVEV (reference sequence). The CDR3 is made up of 16 amino acids. The ends were cut back, 6 bases at V and 6 bases at J, with 21 bases in the middle. The DNA of the CDR3 is TGTGCCAGCAGCCCCTATCTGTCCGACAAACCAAACATTCAGTACTTC. Translating gives CASSPYLSDKPNIQYF.

This rearrangement joins TRBV4-1 to TRBJ2-1; weak D call: TRBD1 (5 bases). The CDR3 covers 11 residues. Germline V gene sequence: CDR1 MGHRA, CDR2 YSYEKL. V dropped 4 bases and J dropped 9 bases, with 7 bases sitting between them. CDR3 DNA sequence: TGCGCCAGCAGCCCAAGGGGTGAGCAGTTCTTC. It specifies CASSPRGEQFF.

The J gene is TRBJ2-6, the V gene TRBV5-1; D is unresolved. The V end lost 5 bases, the J end lost 1 base, and 16 bases lay between the germline ends. The CDR3 consists of 17 residues. From germline, CDR1 is SGHRS and CDR2 YFSETQ. CDR3 residues: CASSNEPRPSGANVLTF. In DNA form, the CDR3 reads TGCGCCAGCAGTAACGAGCCGAGGCCATCTGGGGCCAACGTCCTGACTTTC.

Only one count was recorded for this clone. Other DNA sequences of this sample code for an identical CDR3. This chain connects TRBV11-3 to TRBJ1-3; 8 bases line up with TRBD1. The CDR3 runs 15 residues. Germline V gene lookup returns CDR1 SGHNT and CDR2 YENEEA. After removal of 5 bases from V and 2 bases from J, the junction contained 5 bases not matched to a gene. Here the CDR3 DNA reads TGTGCCAGCAGCCCCGGACAGGGCCCTGGAAACACCATATATTTT. Translated, it gives CASSPGQGPGNTIYF. The whole variable domain, remainder taken from reference TRBV11-3 and TRBJ1-3, is EAGVVQSPRYKIIEKKQPVAFWCNPISGHNTLYWYLQNLGQGPELLIRYENEEAVDDSQLPKDRFSAERLKGVDSTLKIQPAELGDSAVYLCASSPGQGPGNTIYFGEGSWLTVV.

This sequence joins TRBV5-6 and TRBJ2-1, with TRBD2 identical over 7 bases. Trimming cost V 6 bases and J 4 bases; bases outside gene matches: 13. CDR1 is SGHDT, CDR2 YYEEEE, per germline. This CDR3 is built from 16 residues. The CDR3 spells CASTDSGGGDYNEQFF. The CDR3 nucleotides are TGTGCCAGCACCGACAGTGGCGGGGGAGATTACAATGAGCAGTTCTTC.

This sequence joins TRBV6-6 and TRBJ1-1; 9 bases map to TRBD1. V dropped 5 bases and J dropped 5; count of bases not matched to a gene: 6. CDR3 size: 14 residues. Looked up from germline, CDR1 is MNHNY and CDR2 is SVGAGI (reference sequence). CDR3 coding DNA: TGTGCCAGCAGTATGGACAGGGGCCAGACTGAAGCTTTCTTT. Translating it yields CASSMDRGQTEAFF.

V usage is TRBV28 and J usage is TRBJ2-7, with 11 bases fitting TRBD2. V shed 6 bases, J shed 8 bases, and the junction held 12 bases outside the gene matches. CDR3 size: 15 residues. Looked up from germline, CDR1 is MDHEN and CDR2 is SYDVKM. The CDR3 protein is CASSYGTSGGSKQYF. As DNA, the CDR3 is TGTGCCAGCAGCTACGGGACTAGCGGAGGTAGCAAGCAGTACTTC.

V gene TRBV7-6 combines with J gene TRBJ2-1; no definite D call. The germline CDR1 and CDR2 sequences are SGHVS and FNYEAQ. V was trimmed by 3 bases and J by 4 bases, leaving 4 bases between them. CDR3 length: 12 residues. The CDR3 protein is CASSFRYNEQFF. The DNA for the CDR3 is TGTGCCAGCAGCTTTCGATACAATGAGCAGTTCTTC.

This clone was observed a single time. The genes are TRBV15 and TRBJ1-2; D might be TRBD1 (5 bases). Germline CDR1 LNHNV, CDR2 YYDKDF (reference sequence). The V end lost 1 base, the J end lost 8 bases, and 14 bases lay between the germline ends. This CDR3 has 14 residues. This CDR3 reads CATSRVGGGVGYTF. CDR3 nucleotides: TGTGCCACCAGCAGAGTCGGCGGGGGTGTGGGCTACACCTTC.

The CDR3, as DNA: TGTGCCAGCAGCCTCCCCAAGGGGCAGGGGGTTTCCTACGAGCAGTACTTC. It yields the protein CASSLPKGQGVSYEQYF. The genes are TRBV4-2 and TRBJ2-5; 7 nucleotides agree with TRBD1. The J call may be mistaken, given a closer DNA end match to TRBJ2-7. The V gene's germline CDR1 is LGHNA and CDR2 YNFKEQ. The CDR3 consists of 17 residues.